Listed below are T cell receptor beta chains from one sample, sequenced in a study of cytomegalovirus exposure and HLA in healthy donors. Generated by immunoSEQ multiplex PCR, the TCRdb table keeps only in-frame clones and is missing some. Counted here are about 100,000 clones, more than 70% occurring once; the ten biggest clones make up 15% to 20%. The sequencing input was PBMCs. These receptors were obtained from a woman aged 60 to 75 in good health and CMV-seropositive. The CDR3 runs from the conserved cysteine through the conserved F or W. D genes are given only for firm matches. Clone sizes are given selectively: once, few, many, or a class where the clone is expanded.

clone size,D gene,J gene,V gene,CDR3 DNA,CDR3 protein
-,TRBD1,TRBJ1-3,TRBV7-6,TGTGCCAGCAGCTTAACGGGACAGGGGGCCAGAAACATTGGAAACACCATATATTTT,CASSLTGQGARNIGNTIYF
-,-,TRBJ2-5,TRBV11-2,TGTGCCAGCAGCTTAATGACTGGTGCAGGGTACCAGGAGACCCAGTACTTC,CASSLMTGAGYQETQYF
-,-,TRBJ2-5,TRBV7-9,TGTGCCAGCAGCTTAGCGTTCGGGGGATCGGGAGAGACCCAGTACTTC,CASSLAFGGSGETQYF
few,TRBD2,TRBJ2-1,TRBV4-2,TGTGCCAGCAGCCGAGCCCCCTCGACTAGCGGAAGGGGGAGCTCCTACAATGAGCAGTTCTTC,CASSRAPSTSGRGSSYNEQFF
-,-,TRBJ1-6,TRBV10-3,TGTGCCATCAGGGAGACAGGCGTTAATTCACCCCTCCACTTT,CAIRETGVNSPLHF
once,-,TRBJ1-4,TRBV28,TGTGCCAGCAGCCTAATCAACGCGGAAAAACTGTTTTTT,CASSLINAEKLFF
-,TRBD1,TRBJ1-1,TRBV6-5,TGTGCCAGCAGTTACTCCGGGACAGTGAACACTGAAGCTTTCTTT,CASSYSGTVNTEAFF
few,-,TRBJ1-3,TRBV7-9,TGTGCCAGCAGCGCTCAGGACTCTGGAAACACCATATATTTT,CASSAQDSGNTIYF
-,-,TRBJ2-4,TRBV28,TGTGCCAGCAGTTTACTCACGGGCGGCAGGGGGACTCGGGACATTCAGTACTTC,CASSLLTGGRGTRDIQYF
once,-,TRBJ1-2,TRBV29-1,TGCAGCGTTGAAATCCCGGACTATGGCTACACCTTC,CSVEIPDYGYTF
-,TRBD1,TRBJ2-7,TRBV11-2,TGTGCCAGCAGCTTAGAGGACAGGGGGTTCTACGAGCAGTACTTC,CASSLEDRGFYEQYF